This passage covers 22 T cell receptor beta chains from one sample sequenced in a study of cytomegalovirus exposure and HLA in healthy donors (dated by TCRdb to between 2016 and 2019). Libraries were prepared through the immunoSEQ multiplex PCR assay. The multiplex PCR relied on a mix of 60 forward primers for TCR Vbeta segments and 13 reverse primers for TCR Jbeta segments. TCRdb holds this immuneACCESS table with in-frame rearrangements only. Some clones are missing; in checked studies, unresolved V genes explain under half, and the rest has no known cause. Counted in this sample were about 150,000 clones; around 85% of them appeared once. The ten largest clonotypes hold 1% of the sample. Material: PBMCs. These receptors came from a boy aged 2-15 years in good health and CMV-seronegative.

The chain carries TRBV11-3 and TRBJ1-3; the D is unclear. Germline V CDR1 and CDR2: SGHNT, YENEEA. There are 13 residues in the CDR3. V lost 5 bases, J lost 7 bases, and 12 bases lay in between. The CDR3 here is CASSPSNGNTIYF. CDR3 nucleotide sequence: TGTGCCAGCAGCCCGTCGAACGGGAACACCATATATTTT.

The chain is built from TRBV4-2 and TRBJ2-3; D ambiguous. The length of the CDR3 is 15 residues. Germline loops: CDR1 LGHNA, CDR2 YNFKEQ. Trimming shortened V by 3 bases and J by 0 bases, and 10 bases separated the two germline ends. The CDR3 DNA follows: TGTGCCAGCAGCCACCCAGCGCAGAGCACAGATACGCAGTATTTT. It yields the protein CASSHPAQSTDTQYF.

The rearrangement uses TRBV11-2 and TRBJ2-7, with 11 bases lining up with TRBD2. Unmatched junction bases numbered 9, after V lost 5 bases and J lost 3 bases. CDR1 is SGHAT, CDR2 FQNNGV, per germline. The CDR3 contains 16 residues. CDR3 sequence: CASSPSNLAGGYEQYV. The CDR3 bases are TGTGCCAGCAGCCCCTCCAACCTAGCGGGGGGCTACGAGCAGTACGTC.

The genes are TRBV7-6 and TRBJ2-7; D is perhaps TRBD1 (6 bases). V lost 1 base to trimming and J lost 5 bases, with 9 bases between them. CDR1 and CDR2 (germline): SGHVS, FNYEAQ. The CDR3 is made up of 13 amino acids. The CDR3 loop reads CASSLVAGDEQYV. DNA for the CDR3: TGTGCCAGCAGCTTAGTTGCAGGGGACGAGCAGTACGTC.

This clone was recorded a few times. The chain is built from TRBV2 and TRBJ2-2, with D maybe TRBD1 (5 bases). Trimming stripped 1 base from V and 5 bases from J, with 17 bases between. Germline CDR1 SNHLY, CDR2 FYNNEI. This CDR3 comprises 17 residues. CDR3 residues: CASSEEMVQGRTGELFF. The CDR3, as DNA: TGTGCCAGCAGTGAAGAAATGGTCCAGGGTAGGACCGGGGAGCTGTTTTTT.

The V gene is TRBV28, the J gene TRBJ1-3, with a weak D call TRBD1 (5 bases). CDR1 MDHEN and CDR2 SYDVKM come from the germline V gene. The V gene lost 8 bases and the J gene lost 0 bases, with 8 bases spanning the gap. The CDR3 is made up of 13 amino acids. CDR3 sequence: CASGTLSGNTIYF. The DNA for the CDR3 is TGTGCCAGCGGGACTCTCTCTGGAAACACCATATATTTT.

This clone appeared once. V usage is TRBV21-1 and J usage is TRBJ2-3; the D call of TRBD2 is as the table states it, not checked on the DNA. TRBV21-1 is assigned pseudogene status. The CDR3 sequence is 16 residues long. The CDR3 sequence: CASSEGLAGVIDTQYF. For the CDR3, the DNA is TGTGCCAGCAGTGAGGGACTAGCGGGAGTGATAGATACGCAGTATTTT.

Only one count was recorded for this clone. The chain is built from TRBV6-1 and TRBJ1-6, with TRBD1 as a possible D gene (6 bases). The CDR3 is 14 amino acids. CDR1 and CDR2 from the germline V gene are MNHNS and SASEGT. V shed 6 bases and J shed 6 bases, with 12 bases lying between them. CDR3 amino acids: CASRWTESNSPLHF. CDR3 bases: TGTGCCAGCAGGTGGACAGAGTCTAATTCACCCCTCCACTTT.

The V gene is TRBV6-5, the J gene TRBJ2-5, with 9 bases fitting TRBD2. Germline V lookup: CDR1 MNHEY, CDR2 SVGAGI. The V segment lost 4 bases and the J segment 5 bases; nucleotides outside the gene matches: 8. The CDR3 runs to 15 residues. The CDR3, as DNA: TGTGCCAGCAGTTCGCGGTGGACTAGCGACGAGACCCAGTACTTC. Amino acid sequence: CASSSRWTSDETQYF.

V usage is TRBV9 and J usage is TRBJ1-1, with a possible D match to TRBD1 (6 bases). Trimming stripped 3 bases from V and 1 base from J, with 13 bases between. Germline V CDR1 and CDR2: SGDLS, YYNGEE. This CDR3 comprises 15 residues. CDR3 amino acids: CASSAQGQPNTEAFF. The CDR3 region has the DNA TGTGCCAGCAGCGCACAGGGACAACCGAACACTGAAGCTTTCTTT.

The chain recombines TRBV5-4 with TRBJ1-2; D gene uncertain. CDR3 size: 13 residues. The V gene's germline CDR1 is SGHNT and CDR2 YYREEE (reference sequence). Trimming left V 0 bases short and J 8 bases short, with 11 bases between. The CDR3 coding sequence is TGTGCCAGCAGCTTGGAGTCGACTAGAGGCTACACCTTC. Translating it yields CASSLESTRGYTF.

CDR3 region: CASSLQGLAGAGGADTQYF. The CDR3 DNA sequence: TGCGCCAGCAGCCTCCAGGGACTAGCGGGGGCCGGAGGGGCAGATACGCAGTATTTT. The chain recombines TRBV4-1 with TRBJ2-3, with TRBD2 identical over 14 bases. The V and J ends lost 4 bases and 4 bases, in that order; junction bases with no gene match: 13. Germline V gene sequence: CDR1 MGHRA, CDR2 YSYEKL. The CDR3 runs to 19 residues.

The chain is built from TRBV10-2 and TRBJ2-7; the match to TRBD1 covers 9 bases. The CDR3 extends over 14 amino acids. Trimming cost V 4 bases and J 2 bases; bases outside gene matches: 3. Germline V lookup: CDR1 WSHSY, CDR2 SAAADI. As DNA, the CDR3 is TGCGCCAGCAGTGCCCGGACAGGGGCCTACGAGCAGTACGTC. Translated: CASSARTGAYEQYV.

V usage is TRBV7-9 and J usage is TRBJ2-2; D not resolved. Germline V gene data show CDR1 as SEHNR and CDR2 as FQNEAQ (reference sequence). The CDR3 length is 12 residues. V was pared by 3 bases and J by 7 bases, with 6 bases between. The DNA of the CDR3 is TGTGCCAGCAGCTTCGAGGTCGGGGAGCTGTTTTTT. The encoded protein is CASSFEVGELFF.

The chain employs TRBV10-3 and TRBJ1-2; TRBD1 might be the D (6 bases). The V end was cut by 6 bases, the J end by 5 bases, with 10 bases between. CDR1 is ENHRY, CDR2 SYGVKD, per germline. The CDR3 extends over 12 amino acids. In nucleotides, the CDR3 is TGTGCCATCAGACAGGGCGAGTATGGCTACACCTTC. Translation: CAIRQGEYGYTF.

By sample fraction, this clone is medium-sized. The CDR3 region is CASSDGPGGTEAFF. CDR3 coding DNA: TGTGCCAGCAGTGATGGACCCGGGGGGACTGAAGCTTTCTTT. The chain is built from TRBV2 and TRBJ1-1; tentative D call: TRBD1 (5 bases). The V gene's germline CDR1 is SNHLY and CDR2 FYNNEI. V lost 3 bases, J lost 5 bases, and 13 bases lay in between. The CDR3 consists of 14 residues.

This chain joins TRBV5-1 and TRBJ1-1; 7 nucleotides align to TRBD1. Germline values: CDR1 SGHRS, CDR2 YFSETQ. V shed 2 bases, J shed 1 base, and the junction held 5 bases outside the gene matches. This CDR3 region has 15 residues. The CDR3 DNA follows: TGCGCCAGCAGCTTAACAGGGGAAGGGAACACTGAAGCTTTCTTT. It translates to CASSLTGEGNTEAFF.

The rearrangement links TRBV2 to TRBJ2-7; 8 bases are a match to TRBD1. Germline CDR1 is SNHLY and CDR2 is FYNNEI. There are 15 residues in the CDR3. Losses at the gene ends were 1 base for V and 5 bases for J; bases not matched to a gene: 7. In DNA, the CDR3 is TGTGCCAGCAGTGAAGGGGACAGGTACAACAACGAGCAGTACGTC. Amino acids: CASSEGDRYNNEQYV.

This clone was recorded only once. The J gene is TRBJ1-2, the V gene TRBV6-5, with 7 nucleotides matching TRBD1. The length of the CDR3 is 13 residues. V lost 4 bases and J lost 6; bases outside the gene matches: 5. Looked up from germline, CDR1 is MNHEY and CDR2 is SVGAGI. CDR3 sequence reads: CASSFDRVNGYTF. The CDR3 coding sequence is TGTGCCAGCAGTTTTGACAGGGTGAATGGCTACACCTTC.

CDR3 coding DNA: TGTGCCAGCAGCTCCCTCCGACTGTTGAACACTGAAGCTTTCTTT. Its translation: CASSSLRLLNTEAFF. The chain has TRBV5-6 and TRBJ1-1; D is ambiguous. The CDR3 is 15 amino acids. The ends were cut back, 3 bases at V and 0 bases at J, with 12 bases in the middle. CDR1 is SGHDT and CDR2 is YYEEEE in the germline V gene.

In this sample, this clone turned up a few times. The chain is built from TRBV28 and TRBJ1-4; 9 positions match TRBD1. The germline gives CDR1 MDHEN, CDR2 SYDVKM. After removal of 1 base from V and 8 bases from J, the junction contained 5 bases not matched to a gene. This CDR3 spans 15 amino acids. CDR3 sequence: CASSLLGQGGEKLFF. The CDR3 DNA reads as TGTGCCAGCAGTTTATTGGGACAGGGAGGAGAAAAACTGTTTTTT. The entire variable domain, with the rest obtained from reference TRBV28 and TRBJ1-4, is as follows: DVKVTQSSRYLVKRTGEKVFLECVQDMDHENMFWYRQDPGLGLRLIYFSYDVKMKEKGDIPEGYSVSREKKERFSLILESASTNQTSMYLCASSLLGQGGEKLFFGSGTQLSVL.

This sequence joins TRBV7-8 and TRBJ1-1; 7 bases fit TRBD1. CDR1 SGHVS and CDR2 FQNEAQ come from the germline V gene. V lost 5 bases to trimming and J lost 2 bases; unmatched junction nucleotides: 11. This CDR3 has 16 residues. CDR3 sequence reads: CASSPRRQGDNTEAFF. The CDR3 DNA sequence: TGTGCCAGCAGCCCGAGGAGACAGGGAGATAACACTGAAGCTTTCTTT.